This T cell receptor (beta chain) was profiled in a study of blood T cell repertoires in COVID-19. Study in general: Some COVID-19 samples were acute and others convalescent; all came from the United States, Italy and Spain. The cDNA or gDNA used as material had been derived from T cells, B-cell-depleted T cells, or PBMCs.

The germline gives CDR1 MNHEY, CDR2 SMNVEV (reference sequence). This CDR3 is 15 amino acids long. Losses at the gene ends were 6 bases for V and 4 bases for J; bases not matched to a gene: 5. Study processing details: Amplification with reference gene primers provided the estimates of nucleated cell counts. Assay used: immunoSEQ multiplex PCR; TCRdb lists only in-frame clones, some missing. V and J calls and clone size are given by that table; D and trimming were obtained from the DNA. The sample lists about 70,000 clones; 88% were seen once. This clonotype originated in a human donor in a cohort sampled during active COVID-19. The chain recombines TRBV27 with TRBJ2-1, with TRBD2 matching over 11 bases. The sample taken for sequencing was peripheral blood. The CDR3 sequence is CASRQTSGTYNEQFF. The DNA of the CDR3 is TGTGCCAGCAGACAGACTAGCGGGACATACAATGAGCAGTTCTTC.